The 19 T cell receptor beta chains listed next were all sequenced from one sample in a study of TIL therapy for anti-PD-1-resistant metastatic lung cancer. This was the immunoSEQ v3 assay. Repertoires were generated with immunoSEQ multiplex PCR, while TCRdb's copy carries only in-frame clones and drops some. The sample gives roughly 9,800 clones, 50% to 70% of which show up once; about 12% is in the top ten. Time point here: pre-treatment sample, taken before nivolumab and TIL therapy. Most excised metastases sampled were pleural nodules or supraclavicular lymph nodes. This material consisted of tumor tissue, taken at baseline. The receptors were gathered from a person aged 25 to 80 with non-small cell lung cancer.

In this sample, this clone turned up a few times. The V gene is TRBV4-1, the J gene TRBJ2-3; D is ambiguous. V lost 3 bases to trimming and J lost 1 base, with 17 bases between them. Germline CDR1 and CDR2: MGHRA and YSYEKL. This CDR3 is 17 amino acids long. The CDR3 sequence is CASSQGIRRLRTDTQYF. The CDR3 bases are TGCGCCAGCAGCCAGGGTATTAGGCGGTTACGCACAGATACGCAGTATTTT.

This clone turned up a few times. This chain joins TRBV2 and TRBJ1-4, with D possibly being TRBD1 (6 bases). V was trimmed by 5 bases and J by 0 bases, leaving 7 bases between them. In germline, CDR1 is SNHLY, CDR2 FYNNEI. This CDR3 contains 14 residues. The CDR3 loop is CASSWTATNEKLFF. The CDR3 bases are TGTGCCAGCAGTTGGACAGCAACTAATGAAAAACTGTTTTTT.

As concerns this clone: This CDR3 is also generated by other DNA sequences in the sample. The rearrangement uses TRBV6-1 and TRBJ2-6; a possible D gene is TRBD2 (5 bases). Trimming took off 3 bases at V and 0 bases at J, with 6 bases between the two ends. CDR1 is MNHNS and CDR2 is SASEGT in the germline V gene. This CDR3 contains 15 residues. CDR3 nucleotides: TGTGCCAGCAGTGACCGGGGCTCTGGGGCCAACGTCCTGACTTTC. This translates into CASSDRGSGANVLTF.

The rearrangement joins TRBV5-1 to TRBJ2-2, with TRBD2 matching over 7 bases. V shed 5 bases, J shed 2 bases, and the junction held 9 bases outside the gene matches. From germline, CDR1 is SGHRS and CDR2 YFSETQ. The CDR3 has 16 residues. The CDR3 is CASSLAGGSNTGELFF. CDR3 nucleotide sequence: TGCGCCAGCAGTCTCGCCGGGGGGAGCAACACCGGGGAGCTGTTTTTT.

The rearrangement joins TRBV6-5 to TRBJ1-2; TRBD1 matches at 9 bases. V trimming: 5 bases; J trimming: 6 bases; junction bases outside the gene matches: 7. Germline V gene lookup returns CDR1 MNHEY and CDR2 SVGAGI. The CDR3 length is 14 residues. CDR3 in amino acids: CASSPRTGDDGYTF. The CDR3 DNA sequence: TGTGCCAGCAGTCCCAGGACAGGGGACGATGGCTACACCTTC.

This clone was found a few times. The V call is TRBV19, the J call TRBJ1-4; 8 bases match TRBD1. CDR1 is LNHDA, CDR2 SQIVND, per germline (reference sequence). The CDR3 is made up of 17 amino acids. Losses at the gene ends were 3 bases for V and 7 bases for J; bases not matched to a gene: 13. The CDR3 is CASSIRTGTPGAEKLFF. The CDR3 DNA sequence: TGTGCCAGTAGTATTCGGACAGGGACACCAGGGGCTGAAAAACTGTTTTTT.

The V call is TRBV18, the J call TRBJ1-6; TRBD1 matches at 8 bases. Germline V gives CDR1 KGHSH, CDR2 LQKENI. The junction had 12 bases not matched to a gene; V was cut back by 6 bases and J by 11 bases. The CDR3 runs 15 residues. The CDR3 here is CASSQNQGADPPLHF. CDR3 coding DNA: TGTGCCAGCTCCCAAAACCAGGGGGCCGACCCACCCCTCCACTTT.

This chain links TRBV11-2 with TRBJ1-5; D is unresolved. Deletions cut 0 bases from V and 6 bases from J, with 9 bases between. This CDR3 spans 14 amino acids. Germline CDR1 and CDR2: SGHAT and FQNNGV. CDR3 nucleotide sequence: TGTGCCAGCAGCTTAGATATCATGGCTCAGCCCCAGCATTTT. Amino acid sequence: CASSLDIMAQPQHF.

The chain couples TRBV4-1 to TRBJ2-3, with D perhaps matching TRBD1 (7 bases). With 2 bases removed from V and 5 bases from J, the gap between germline ends came to 20 bases. In germline, CDR1 is MGHRA, CDR2 YSYEKL. The CDR3 is 17 residues long. Here the CDR3 DNA reads TGCGCCAGCAGCCAAAGCGGAGGGGGCGATTCAAGAGATACGCAGTATTTT. It encodes CASSQSGGGDSRDTQYF.

This chain joins TRBV19 and TRBJ2-1, with 12 bases identical to TRBD2. The V gene's germline CDR1 is LNHDA and CDR2 SQIVND (reference sequence). After removal of 5 bases from V and 7 bases from J, the junction contained 9 bases not matched to a gene. The CDR3 has 16 residues. The CDR3 sequence is CASSWTSGVSRNEQFF. The CDR3 DNA follows: TGTGCCAGTAGTTGGACTAGCGGGGTCTCTCGGAATGAGCAGTTCTTC. The variable domain in full, with the rest retrieved from reference TRBV19 and TRBJ2-1, is DGGITQSPKYLFRKEGQNVTLSCEQNLNHDAMYWYRQDPGQGLRLIYYSQIVNDFQKGDIAEGYSVSREKKESFPLTVTSAQKNPTAFYLCASSWTSGVSRNEQFFGPGTRLTVL.

This clone has just one count. This chain connects TRBV7-2 to TRBJ2-3; a possible D gene is TRBD2 (5 bases). Per the germline V gene, CDR1 is SGHTA and CDR2 is FQGNSA. The germline V and J ends were trimmed by 6 bases and 1 base, with 8 bases remaining between them. This CDR3 spans 13 amino acids. Here the CDR3 reads CASRFSGTDTQYF. In nucleotides, the CDR3 is TGTGCCAGCAGATTTAGCGGCACAGATACGCAGTATTTT.

The rearrangement links TRBV30 to TRBJ2-6; D is uncertain. Germline loops: CDR1 GTSNPN, CDR2 SVGIG (reference sequence). Trimming cost V 6 bases and J 4 bases, with 13 bases left between them. The CDR3 consists of 14 residues. The CDR3 DNA follows: TGTGCCTGTACAAAAGGCGCCGGGGCCAACGTCCTGACTTTC. Residues: CACTKGAGANVLTF.

By share of the sample, this clone is medium-sized. The chain links TRBV6-4 to TRBJ1-1, with TRBD1 matching 9 bases. Germline-derived CDR1 and CDR2 are MRHNA and SNTAGT. Unmatched junction bases numbered 8, after V lost 4 bases and J lost 11 bases. The CDR3 has 13 amino acids. CDR3 sequence (DNA): TGTGCCAGCAGTGTTCGGGACAGGGCGCGTGCTTTCTTT. Its protein product is CASSVRDRARAFF.

The rearrangement links TRBV27 to TRBJ2-5, with TRBD1 as a possible D gene (6 bases). The J call may be in error: the DNA end matches TRBJ2-7 better. From germline, CDR1 is MNHEY and CDR2 SMNVEV (reference sequence). The CDR3 is 14 amino acids. The CDR3: CASSPRQATNEQYF. DNA for the CDR3: TGTGCCAGCAGTCCCAGACAGGCGACCAACGAGCAGTACTTC.

Remarks on this clone: At one boundary the junction diverges from the germline segment, which might be a read error. This chain joins TRBV10-3 and TRBJ2-7, with D unclear. The CDR3 contains 15 residues. Germline lookup yields CDR1 ENHRY and CDR2 SYGVKD. As DNA, the CDR3 is TGTGCCAGCAGTTACTACAGCCGGAGCTCCTACGAGCAGTACTTC. Its translation: CASSYYSRSSYEQYF.

The chain employs TRBV5-4 and TRBJ2-5; D gene unclear. Trimming pared 2 bases from V and 4 bases from J, leaving 3 bases between. The CDR3 is 11 residues long. Germline V gene lookup returns CDR1 SGHNT and CDR2 YYREEE (reference sequence). CDR3: CASSFRETQYF. As DNA, the CDR3 is TGTGCCAGCAGCTTCAGAGAGACCCAGTACTTC. The whole variable domain, remainder taken from reference TRBV5-4 and TRBJ2-5, is ETGVTQSPTHLIKTRGQQVTLRCSSQSGHNTVSWYQQALGQGPQFIFQYYREEENGRGNFPPRFSGLQFPNYSSELNVNALELDDSALYLCASSFRETQYFGPGTRLLVL.

The chain is built from TRBV5-1 and TRBJ2-7; D is uncertain. The V end was cut by 0 bases, the J end by 3 bases, with 7 bases between. This CDR3 spans 13 amino acids. Germline V gives CDR1 SGHRS, CDR2 YFSETQ. CDR3 sequence (DNA): TGCGCCAGCAGCTTGGCCCCGGGCTACGAGCAGTACTTC. It specifies CASSLAPGYEQYF.

In its sample, this clone is large. The chain carries TRBV10-2 and TRBJ2-3; D gene unclear. Germline CDR1 is WSHSY and CDR2 is SAAADI. The CDR3 totals 15 residues. The V gene lost 0 bases and the J gene lost 2 bases, with 9 bases spanning the gap. The CDR3 spells CASSESQWFTDTQYF. DNA for the CDR3: TGCGCCAGCAGTGAGTCTCAGTGGTTCACAGATACGCAGTATTTT.

This clone has more than one count but fewer than ten. Here the CDR3 reads CASRSYREAFF. CDR3 bases: TGTGCCAGCAGATCCTACAGGGAAGCTTTCTTT. The gene calls are TRBV11-2 and TRBJ1-1; TRBD1 might be the D (5 bases). The CDR3 totals 11 residues. V lost 6 bases to trimming and J lost 8 bases, with 10 bases between them. Germline assignment: CDR1 SGHAT and CDR2 FQNNGV.